The T cell receptor beta chain under discussion was sequenced for a study of shared clonotypes between healthy human individuals. The CDR3 sequence is 13 residues long. CDR1 and CDR2 (germline): KGHSH, LQKENI. V was trimmed by 4 bases and J by 2 bases, leaving 8 bases between them. The assay was immunoSEQ multiplex PCR, and TCRdb's table has in-frame clones only and misses some. The sample lists 2,100,000 or so clones; almost 96% were seen once. The sequenced sample consisted of naive CD4+ T cells sorted from blood. Specified subset: CD45RA+ positively selected. The chain recombines TRBV18 with TRBJ2-5, with D unresolved. This TCR came from a man between 18 and 35 years old in good health. CDR3 nucleotide sequence: TGTGCCAGCTCACTTCCGGCGCAAGAGACCCAGTACTTC. As protein: CASSLPAQETQYF. Filled out from reference TRBV18 and TRBJ2-5, the complete variable domain reads NAGVMQNPRHLVRRRGQEARLRCSPMKGHSHVYWYRQLPEEGLKFMVYLQKENIIDESGMPKERFSAEFPKEGPSILRIQQVVRGDSAAYFCASSLPAQETQYFGPGTRLLVL.